This TCR beta chain was found in a study of T cell changes during pregnancy in multiple sclerosis. The germline V gene encodes CDR1 SGDLS and CDR2 YYNGEE. V was trimmed by 3 bases and J by 3 bases, leaving 10 bases between them. CDR3 size: 13 residues. The data were produced by immunoSEQ multiplex PCR, yet TCRdb's version contains in-frame clones alone and is incomplete. This sample has some 80,000 clones; 94% occur once, and the top ten carry roughly 2.5%. The origin of this receptor is a female donor with multiple sclerosis, enrolled in a pregnancy study. The source was peripheral blood, collected in the third trimester of pregnancy. The chain links TRBV9 to TRBJ2-7, with D perhaps matching TRBD1 (5 bases). The CDR3 nucleotides are TGTGCCAGCAGCGCCCGAGACAGCTACGAGCAGTACTTC. This encodes CASSARDSYEQYF.